A selection of T cell receptor beta chains follows, all from one sample in a study of technical replicates of blood from several donors. Data came from immunoSEQ multiplex PCR; TCRdb stores just in-frame clones and leaves some out. The sample includes around 69,000 clones, roughly 96% of them seen just once. Sequenced: T cells isolated from PBMCs. The receptor source for this set is a human donor in good health. CDR3s include the opening cysteine and the closing phenylalanine or tryptophan. Fields, in order: CDR3 DNA, CDR3 protein, clone size, D gene, J gene, V gene. A D gene is named only where the DNA matches it firmly. The size entry is marked missing in some rows and otherwise reads once, few, many or a size class.

TGTGCCAGCAGTTACACAGGTCAGACAGGGAACTATGGCTACACCTTC | CASSYTGQTGNYGYTF | - | TRBD1 | TRBJ1-2 | TRBV6-5
TGCGCCAGCAGCCAAGGATATGGGGCCCCAACTGGTAATGAAAAACTGTTTTTT | CASSQGYGAPTGNEKLFF | - | - | TRBJ1-4 | TRBV4-1
TGTGCCAGCAGCGGGGGAGAGGGGGTATCAGCTTTCTTT | CASSGGEGVSAFF | - | - | TRBJ1-1 | TRBV9
TGTGCCAGCAGTCCGCCGGGGGATGGAAACACCATATATTTT | CASSPPGDGNTIYF | - | - | TRBJ1-3 | TRBV28
TGCGCCAGCAGTGATTATCCCACAGATACGCAGTATTTT | CASSDYPTDTQYF | - | - | TRBJ2-3 | TRBV10-1
TGTGCCAGCAGCGTCGGACTCTCTGGAAACACCATATATTTT | CASSVGLSGNTIYF | - | - | TRBJ1-3 | TRBV9
TGTGCCAGCACTCCCGGGACACGTAATCAGCCCCAGCATTTT | CASTPGTRNQPQHF | - | - | TRBJ1-5 | TRBV19
TGTGCCAGCAGCTTAGGCGGAGCCGGTAGCCAAGAGACCCAGTACTTC | CASSLGGAGSQETQYF | - | - | TRBJ2-5 | TRBV11-3
TGTGCCAGCAGCTCCCGGGACTACAATCTTGAGCAGTTCTTC | CASSSRDYNLEQFF | - | TRBD2 | TRBJ2-1 | TRBV7-9
TGTGCCAGCAGCGTAGGGACAGGAGCCTACGAGCAGTACTTC | CASSVGTGAYEQYF | - | TRBD1 | TRBJ2-7 | TRBV9
TGTGCCAGTAGTATATCCCAGGGAACCTTTGGTCAGCCCCAGCATTTT | CASSISQGTFGQPQHF | - | - | TRBJ1-5 | TRBV19
TGTGCCAGCAGCGTAAATACAGGGGAAGAGACCCAGTACTTC | CASSVNTGEETQYF | - | TRBD1 | TRBJ2-5 | TRBV9
TGCGCCAGCAGCTCCGGACAGGGGTCCCCCTACGAGCAGTACTTC | CASSSGQGSPYEQYF | once | TRBD1 | TRBJ2-7 | TRBV5-1
TGTGCCAGCAGTGAAAATCCGGAAGCTTTCTTT | CASSENPEAFF | - | - | TRBJ1-1 | TRBV2
TGTGCCAGCAGCAAAGTTGGGTTGGGGGGGCAGGCAACTAATGAAAAACTGTTTTTT | CASSKVGLGGQATNEKLFF | - | - | TRBJ1-4 | TRBV21-1
TGTGCCAGCAGTCCTCTGCGGTTCCGGGACAATGAGCAGTTCTTC | CASSPLRFRDNEQFF | - | - | TRBJ2-1 | TRBV27
TGTGCCAGCAGCCACGGGACAGGGGGCTCAGAGACCCAGTACTTC | CASSHGTGGSETQYF | - | TRBD1 | TRBJ2-5 | TRBV13
TGTGCCAGCAGCTTTCCCGGGGGCTATGGCTACACCTTC | CASSFPGGYGYTF | - | - | TRBJ1-2 | TRBV7-6
TGTGCCAGCAGCCCCTCAGACTCAGGGGATACTGAAGCTTTCTTT | CASSPSDSGDTEAFF | once | - | TRBJ1-1 | TRBV25-1
TGTGCCAGCAGCTTAGGCTGGCATCAGCCCCAGCATTTT | CASSLGWHQPQHF | - | - | TRBJ1-5 | TRBV13
TGTGCCAGCAGTGATGGGACAGGGTACCTCTCCTACGAGCAGTACTTC | CASSDGTGYLSYEQYF | - | TRBD1 | TRBJ2-7 | TRBV6-1
TGTGCCAGCAGCGTACCGTCACGGACAGGGGAAAACACTGAAGCTTTCTTT | CASSVPSRTGENTEAFF | - | TRBD1 | TRBJ1-1 | TRBV9